This TCR beta chain was documented in a study of monozygotic twins with cystic fibrosis. The method was immunoSEQ multiplex PCR; TCRdb's version includes in-frame clones alone and lacks a portion of them. Among about 24,000 clones listed, more than 85% were seen once. The length of the CDR3 is 15 residues. Per germline, CDR1 SNHLY and CDR2 FYNNEI. The V segment lost 7 bases and the J segment 2 bases; nucleotides outside the gene matches: 9. The sequence derives from a girl aged 2-10 years with cystic fibrosis. The sample comprised blood. The chain employs TRBV2 and TRBJ2-7, with 9 bases matching TRBD1. CDR3 nucleotides: TGTGCCAGCAAGGATCCGGGACAGGGTGCCTACGAGCAGTACTTC. This codes for CASKDPGQGAYEQYF.